The entry below gives a single TCR beta chain sequence along with its context. No antigen is known for it. No base-level quality is on record; no much larger clone is a single base apart. The sample belongs to a study of vaccination and CD4 T cells after COVID-19 (dated by TCRdb to the early 2020s). Turning to the overall study: SARS-CoV-2 positivity had been established in the convalescent patients by nasal swab PCR, and mild disease was recorded in some 10 of these patients and severe disease in one. Control cultures used a CEFX viral epitope pool as positive control, an HIV-1 Nef peptide pool as negative control, or no peptide. In under twelve COVID-19 convalescent patients and a few infection-naive healthy vaccine recipients, researchers compared the spike-specific CD4+ TCR repertoire from before mRNA vaccination with the repertoire from after. Participants got two doses of the Pfizer-BioNTech BNT162b2 vaccine (n=8) or two doses of the Moderna mRNA-1273 vaccine (n=2). Post-vaccine blood samples were collected a median of around 10 weeks after the second vaccine dose, ranging from about 13 to 241 days. The convalescent cohort comprised six males and four females, including two Hispanic individuals, seven Caucasians, two Asians and one multiracial person. Post-COVID blood samples from convalescent patients were collected a median of roughly 100 days after diagnosis, with a range of roughly 35 to 180 days. The cultures were stimulated with overlapping spike peptide pools from SARS-CoV-2 and from the common cold coronaviruses HCoV-NL63, HCoV-OC43 and HCoV-229E.

The full study reports these points: Although the median number of SARS-CoV-2-reactive clonotypes went up from roughly 19 after infection to some 37 after vaccination, the increase was not significant. Among convalescent patients, a median about 86% of the SARS-CoV-2-reactive clones seen after vaccination appeared only after vaccination, which suggests priming specific to the vaccine. Relatively few convalescent patients were included in the study, and early timepoints after natural infection were not analyzed. Of the vaccine-specific clones in convalescent patients, 304 of 307, or nearly all, reacted only to SARS-CoV-2 spike and did not cross-react with common cold coronaviruses.

Libraries were constructed by PCR. DNA from cultured CD4+ T cells was subjected to TCR sequencing with the Oncomine TCR Beta short-read assay at the Johns Hopkins FTIC core. The QIAamp micro DNA kit was used to extract genomic DNA from the cultured CD4+ T cells. Oncomine TCR Beta libraries made from cultured CD4+ T cells were pooled using unique dual indexes and sequenced on an Illumina iSeq 100. As for how the authors treated the data: Non-productive sequences were removed, and CDR3s not starting with C, not ending with F or W, or shorter than 7 amino acids were discarded. Antigen-specific clonotypes were identified using the MANAFEST web application through comparison of peptide-stimulated wells with reference and other culture wells. An FDR below 0.05, an odds ratio above 5, and a productive frequency above 0.1% in at least two of three replicate wells were required for clones to be considered positive. A clonotype counted as cross-reactive if it showed significant expansion both in the SARS-CoV-2 spike wells and in at least one common cold coronavirus spike condition. CDR3 homology was assessed with Levenshtein distances (stringdist) and unrooted phylogenetic trees (ape) in R version 3.6.1. TCRdb passed the public sequencing reads through fastp at Q25 and MiXCR, retaining productive beta sequences. CDR3 protein duplicates are merged, each entry listing the most common genes and DNA. The V and J calls, along with clone size, are taken from TCRdb and not from the paper's own processing. This sample holds 9,000 to 13,000 distinct CDR3 sequences; around 20% were observed only once. The biggest ten clones account for 9% to 15% of the sample.

The sample's treatment or condition label is to be understood as: approximately nine-day PBMC culture with coronavirus spike peptide pools or control peptides (ViraFEST assay). The ViraFEST assay, used in the study, expanded antigen-specific T cells with peptide pools and then identified the expanded clonotypes through TCR sequencing. The positive SARS-CoV-2 PCR tests of the convalescent patients were dated from March to December 2020, before the Alpha, Beta and Delta variants emerged in the United States. Two million PBMCs per well were cultured in IMDM with approximately 4.9% human AB serum and about 9.2 IU/ml IL-2, plus 10 ug/ml peptide pools. On days 3 and 7, half of the culture medium was replaced with fresh IL-2-containing medium. After roughly 9 days of culture, CD4+ T cells were isolated by negative selection with the EasySep CD4+ T cell isolation kit. Ficoll-Paque Plus gradient centrifugation was used to isolate PBMCs from whole blood, and the isolated PBMCs were then either used fresh or cryopreserved at -140C. Each culture condition was generally run in triplicate wells.

Inclusive of the bounding cysteine and phenylalanine, the CDR3 is 18 residues long. Here the CDR3 DNA is all that survives: 54 bases in frame from base 1. From a lookup of the germline V gene, CDR1 and CDR2 are MRHNA and SNTAGT. V lost 0 bases and J lost 0 bases, and the count of bases not matched to a germline gene is 8. The rearrangement joined TRBV6-4 to TRBJ2-1; 7 of the junction bases match TRBD2. This sequence was found in a human donor who had recovered from COVID-19. This material consisted of CD4+ T cells from blood, cultured in vitro, taken after SARS-CoV-2 vaccination. The CDR3 sequence is CASSDSRLADYSYNEQFF. The nucleotide sequence is TGTGCCAGCAGTGACTCGCGGCTAGCGGACTACTCCTACAATGAGCAGTTCTTC.